These 25 T cell receptor beta chains share one sample of origin, sequenced in a study of shared clonotypes between healthy human individuals. Sequencing used immunoSEQ multiplex PCR; TCRdb keeps in-frame clones, though not all of them. The table has around 2,000,000 clones, over 85% seen once. CD45RO-negative CD8 cells positively selected for CCR7 made up the naive population, which excluded terminally differentiated effector memory CD45RA+ cells. The sample was naive CD8+ T cells sorted from blood. These receptors were obtained from a man between 18 and 29 years old in good health.

Points on this clone: Different DNA sequences within this sample yield the same CDR3. The rearrangement joins TRBV29-1 to TRBJ2-7; D remains ambiguous. The V and J ends lost 2 bases and 2 bases respectively, with 10 bases between them. Per the germline V gene, CDR1 is SQVTM and CDR2 is ANQGSEA. CDR3 length equals 13 residues. The CDR3 here is CSVEKGGTYEQYF. CDR3 bases: TGCAGCGTTGAAAAGGGTGGAACCTACGAGCAGTACTTC.

The chain combines TRBV6-1 with TRBJ2-7; 13 bases agree with TRBD2. The CDR3 runs 15 residues. Trimming removed 6 bases from V and 0 bases from J; junction bases left unmatched: 2. CDR1 and CDR2 (germline): MNHNS, SASEGT. This CDR3 reads CASRWTSGSSYEQYF. In DNA, the CDR3 is TGTGCCAGCAGATGGACTAGCGGGAGCTCCTACGAGCAGTACTTC.

This chain joins TRBV4-1 and TRBJ2-7, with 11 bases fitting TRBD1. Trimming cost V 4 bases and J 7 bases; bases outside gene matches: 3. This CDR3 contains 13 residues. Germline CDR1 and CDR2: MGHRA and YSYEKL. The CDR3 loop is CASSLDRGPEQYF. The CDR3 coding sequence is TGCGCCAGCAGCCTGGACAGGGGGCCGGAGCAGTACTTC.

This chain uses TRBV5-5 with TRBJ2-7; D call uncertain. CDR3 length: 13 amino acids. CDR1 SGHKS and CDR2 YYEKEE come from the germline V gene (reference sequence). The V and J ends lost 5 bases and 1 base respectively, with 10 bases between them. CDR3 in DNA: TGTGCCAGCAGGGTCTGGGAATCCTACGAGCAGTACTTC. Translated, it gives CASRVWESYEQYF.

The chain recombines TRBV30 with TRBJ2-1, with 7 bases lining up with TRBD2. V lost 1 base and J lost 3; bases outside the gene matches: 6. CDR1 and CDR2 from the germline V gene are GTSNPN and SVGIG (reference sequence). The CDR3 runs 15 residues. CDR3 in amino acids: CAWSDISGLYNEQFF. The CDR3, as DNA: TGTGCCTGGAGTGATATTAGCGGGCTCTACAATGAGCAGTTCTTC.

To note about this clone: Other DNA sequences from this sample encode an identical CDR3 as well. The genes are TRBV5-1 and TRBJ1-1; D may be TRBD1 (6 bases). The V end lost 0 bases, the J end lost 4 bases, and 10 bases lay between the germline ends. The CDR3 sequence is 14 residues long. Germline V gene data show CDR1 as SGHRS and CDR2 as YFSETQ. The CDR3 here is CASSLARGATEAFF. CDR3 sequence (DNA): TGCGCCAGCAGCTTGGCCCGGGGGGCCACTGAAGCTTTCTTT.

J is TRBJ2-7 and V is TRBV27; D not certain. Trimming removed 6 bases from V and 6 bases from J, with 9 bases in between. Germline V gives CDR1 MNHEY, CDR2 SMNVEV (reference sequence). There are 11 residues in the CDR3. For the CDR3, the DNA is TGTGCCAGCAGCTATGGGCTCGAGCAGTACTTC. As protein: CASSYGLEQYF.

The CDR3 DNA follows: TGCGCCAGCAGCCAAGGGCCGCCGGCCATTTCCTATAATTCACCCCTCCACTTT. Protein: CASSQGPPAISYNSPLHF. The chain has TRBV4-1 and TRBJ1-6; D gene uncertain. Trimming took off 1 base at V and 1 base at J, with 14 bases between the two ends. CDR1 and CDR2 (germline): MGHRA, YSYEKL. The CDR3 loop spans 18 amino acids.

The rearrangement links TRBV29-1 to TRBJ1-2, with D uncertain. Germline assignment: CDR1 SQVTM and CDR2 ANQGSEA. Trimming cost V 5 bases and J 5 bases, with 21 bases left between them. The CDR3 totals 15 residues. The DNA for the CDR3 is TGCAGCGTTTTGGGAGGTATCCCTGAAGGGTATGGCTACACCTTC. Protein product: CSVLGGIPEGYGYTF. The entire variable domain, with the rest obtained from reference TRBV29-1 and TRBJ1-2, is as follows: SAVISQKPSRDICQRGTSLTIQCQVDSQVTMMFWYRQQPGQSLTLIATANQGSEATYESGFVIDKFPISRPNLTFSTLTVSNMSPEDSSIYLCSVLGGIPEGYGYTFGSGTRLTVV.

This clone occurred once. For the CDR3, the DNA is TGTGCCAGCAGCCTCGGGGGCGTGCAGCCCCAGCATTTT. Its translation: CASSLGGVQPQHF. The chain carries TRBV5-4 and TRBJ1-5; tentatively, D is TRBD1 (6 bases). V dropped 4 bases and J dropped 7 bases, with 12 bases sitting between them. The CDR3 covers 13 residues. Per germline, CDR1 SGHNT and CDR2 YYREEE (reference sequence).

A note on this clone: The same CDR3 is also encoded by other DNA sequences in this sample. The V call is TRBV7-9, the J call TRBJ2-6; D remains unclear. The germline V gene encodes CDR1 SEHNR and CDR2 FQNEAQ (reference sequence). CDR3 size: 14 residues. V was cut by 5 bases and J by 0 bases, with 5 bases left in between. The chain's CDR3 is CASSTSSGANVLTF. The DNA of the CDR3 is TGTGCCAGCAGCACCAGCTCTGGGGCCAACGTCCTGACTTTC.

The chain uses TRBV5-6 and TRBJ1-6, with D possibly being TRBD1 (5 bases). Trimming cost V 3 bases and J 13 bases, with 11 bases left between them. Germline loops: CDR1 SGHDT, CDR2 YYEEEE. The CDR3 has 12 residues. The CDR3 region has the DNA TGTGCCAGCAGCTCCGACCCAGGGCCCCTCCACTTT. Translation gives CASSSDPGPLHF. The full variable domain, in which reference TRBV5-6 and TRBJ1-6 provide the parts outside the CDR3, is DAGVTQSPTHLIKTRGQQVTLRCSPKSGHDTVSWYQQALGQGPQFIFQYYEEEERQRGNFPDRFSGHQFPNYSSELNVNALLLGDSALYLCASSSDPGPLHFGNGTRLTVT.

V gene TRBV5-6 combines with J gene TRBJ2-7, with TRBD2 identical over 14 bases. This CDR3 spans 16 amino acids. CDR1 is SGHDT and CDR2 is YYEEEE in the germline V gene. V gave up 2 bases and J gave up 5 bases; unmatched junction bases: 6. DNA of the CDR3: TGTGCCAGCAGCTTTGGGACTAGCGGGAGTCGCCACGAGCAGTACTTC. This encodes CASSFGTSGSRHEQYF.

This rearrangement joins TRBV9 to TRBJ2-7; 7 bases fit TRBD2. This CDR3 comprises 15 residues. Germline CDR1 reads SGDLS; CDR2 reads YYNGEE. The trim removed 3 bases at V and 0 bases at J, leaving 6 bases unmatched. The CDR3 sequence is CASSAASGHSYEQYF. Here the CDR3 DNA reads TGTGCCAGCAGCGCAGCTAGCGGCCACTCCTACGAGCAGTACTTC.

CDR3 protein: CASSKGQGGDQPQHF. DNA of the CDR3: TGCGCCAGCAGCAAAGGACAGGGGGGCGATCAGCCCCAGCATTTT. This chain uses TRBV5-1 with TRBJ1-5; TRBD1 aligns across 10 bases. The CDR3 spans 15 residues. The V and J ends lost 4 bases and 5 bases, in that order; junction bases with no gene match: 6. CDR1 is SGHRS, CDR2 YFSETQ, per germline. Complete variable domain (other parts from reference TRBV5-1 and TRBJ1-5): KAGVTQTPRYLIKTRGQQVTLSCSPISGHRSVSWYQQTPGQGLQFLFEYFSETQRNKGNFPGRFSGRQFSNSRSEMNVSTLELGDSALYLCASSKGQGGDQPQHFGDGTRLSIL.

V is TRBV19 and J is TRBJ2-7; 12 positions agree with TRBD2. Germline-derived CDR1 and CDR2 are LNHDA and SQIVND (reference sequence). Trimming at V came to 4 bases and at J to 4 bases, leaving 11 bases not matched to a gene. The CDR3 is 17 residues long. Here the CDR3 DNA reads TGTGCCAGTAGTAACCAACCCGGACTAGCGGGACCGTACGAGCAGTACTTC. Translated: CASSNQPGLAGPYEQYF.

To note about this clone: Other DNA variants within this sample encode the same CDR3. This sequence joins TRBV27 and TRBJ2-7; maybe TRBD2 (6 bases). Trimming took 4 bases from V and 3 from J, leaving 10 bases between them. The CDR3 runs 13 residues. Germline V gene lookup returns CDR1 MNHEY and CDR2 SMNVEV (reference sequence). The DNA for the CDR3 is TGTGCCAGCAGTTCGGGACTCAGCTACGAGCAGTACTTC. Encoded protein: CASSSGLSYEQYF.

CDR3 DNA sequence: TGCGCCACCGGTGAGGGGAGCGATACGAGCTCCTACGAGCAGTACTTC. This codes for CATGEGSDTSSYEQYF. The chain recombines TRBV10-2 with TRBJ2-7, with D possibly being TRBD1 or TRBD2 (5 bases each). The germline V gene encodes CDR1 WSHSY and CDR2 SAAADI. With 10 bases removed from V and 0 bases from J, the gap between germline ends came to 22 bases. The CDR3 loop spans 16 amino acids.

The chain carries TRBV7-9 and TRBJ1-2, with 8 positions matching TRBD1. With V trimmed by 2 bases and J by 3 bases, 11 bases remained unmatched. In germline, CDR1 is SEHNR, CDR2 FQNEAQ (reference sequence). The CDR3 has 17 residues. For the CDR3, the DNA is TGTGCCAGCAGCTTATCGGCGGGTGCAGGGGGCTACTATGGCTACACCTTC. Residues: CASSLSAGAGGYYGYTF.

V usage is TRBV4-2 and J usage is TRBJ2-7, with D uncertain. The V and J ends lost 5 bases and 3 bases respectively, with 14 bases between them. Germline V gives CDR1 LGHNA, CDR2 YNFKEQ. The length of the CDR3 is 14 residues. The CDR3 here is CASSANGPNYEQYF. The CDR3 nucleotides are TGTGCCAGCAGCGCAAACGGACCCAACTACGAGCAGTACTTC.

The V call is TRBV5-1, the J call TRBJ2-7; no definite D call. CDR3 length: 13 residues. Looked up from germline, CDR1 is SGHRS and CDR2 is YFSETQ. With 2 bases removed from V and 2 bases from J, the gap between germline ends came to 8 bases. In DNA form, the CDR3 reads TGCGCCAGCAGCTTCCAGTCGACCTACGAGCAGTACTTC. Its protein is CASSFQSTYEQYF.

The V gene is TRBV5-6, the J gene TRBJ2-7, with 7 bases aligning to TRBD2. V trimming: 6 bases; J trimming: 2 bases; junction bases outside the gene matches: 5. CDR3 size: 13 residues. From germline, CDR1 is SGHDT and CDR2 YYEEEE. The CDR3 region is CASNWGGTYEQYF. The DNA for the CDR3 is TGTGCCAGCAACTGGGGGGGGACCTACGAGCAGTACTTC.

The rearrangement joins TRBV10-1 to TRBJ2-7; 7 bases line up with TRBD2. The CDR3 contains 14 residues. Losses at the gene ends were 8 bases for V and 1 base for J; bases not matched to a gene: 8. The germline V gene encodes CDR1 WNHNN and CDR2 SYGVQD (reference sequence). CDR3 in amino acids: CASHGRLASYEQYF. The CDR3 DNA sequence: TGCGCCAGCCACGGAAGACTAGCATCCTACGAGCAGTACTTC.

Points on this clone: The same CDR3 arises from other DNA sequences in this sample as well. J is TRBJ2-7 and V is TRBV28; D not certain. Germline loops: CDR1 MDHEN, CDR2 SYDVKM. CDR3 length: 11 residues. Trimming took 3 bases from V and 6 from J, leaving 6 bases between them. CDR3 sequence reads: CASSFSGEQYF. The CDR3 nucleotides read TGTGCCAGCAGTTTTTCGGGCGAGCAGTACTTC.

This chain connects TRBV2 to TRBJ2-7; 7 bases fit TRBD1. This CDR3 has 15 residues. The germline V gene encodes CDR1 SNHLY and CDR2 FYNNEI. Trimming took 8 bases from V and 3 from J; bases not matched to a gene: 13. The DNA of the CDR3 is TGTGCCAGCCAAGTACTGGACAGGCCTTACTACGAGCAGTACTTC. Its translation: CASQVLDRPYYEQYF. Full variable domain (rest looked up from reference TRBV2 and TRBJ2-7): EPEVTQTPSHQVTQMGQEVILRCVPISNHLYFYWYRQILGQKVEFLVSFYNNEISEKSEIFDDQFSVERPDGSNFTLKIRSTKLEDSAMYFCASQVLDRPYYEQYFGPGTRLTVT.